One and the same sample provided the 14 T cell receptor beta chains below, sequenced in a study of blood T cell repertoires in COVID-19. Only in-frame clones appear in the TCRdb table, and some are missing; sequencing was by immunoSEQ multiplex PCR. The top ten hold around 2% of the sample, which has under 300,000 clones, around four fifths seen once. Sequences were obtained from peripheral blood. The receptors stem from a man aged 25-45 years who had recovered from COVID-19.

The chain uses TRBV28 and TRBJ2-1; 11 bases agree with TRBD2. The CDR3 has 15 amino acids. Germline assignment: CDR1 MDHEN and CDR2 SYDVKM. Unmatched junction bases numbered 6, after V lost 5 bases and J lost 6 bases. The CDR3 DNA sequence: TGTGCCAGCAGTGTAGGGACTAGCGGCGGCAATGAGCAGTTCTTC. It specifies CASSVGTSGGNEQFF. Looking up the rest from reference TRBV28 and TRBJ2-1 gives the full variable domain: DVKVTQSSRYLVKRTGEKVFLECVQDMDHENMFWYRQDPGLGLRLIYFSYDVKMKEKGDIPEGYSVSREKKERFSLILESASTNQTSMYLCASSVGTSGGNEQFFGPGTRLTVL.

V is TRBV5-6 and J is TRBJ1-1; maybe TRBD1 (5 bases). Trimming left V 3 bases short and J 2 bases short, with 8 bases between. This CDR3 contains 13 residues. CDR1 is SGHDT and CDR2 is YYEEEE in the germline V gene. The CDR3 here is CASSYQGNTEAFF. The DNA of the CDR3 is TGTGCCAGCAGCTATCAGGGAAACACTGAAGCTTTCTTT.

The J gene is TRBJ2-7, the V gene TRBV23-1, with TRBD1 matching 10 bases. TRBV23-1 is assigned to the ORF class and has an uncertain function. The CDR3 has 14 amino acids. Trimming cost V 6 bases and J 4 bases; bases outside gene matches: 6. This CDR3 reads CASRLRTGGYEQYV. The CDR3 DNA reads TGCGCCAGCAGACTGCGGACAGGGGGATACGAGCAGTACGTC.

The chain employs TRBV4-2 and TRBJ2-5, with TRBD2 matching 7 bases. This CDR3 is 14 amino acids long. Looked up from germline, CDR1 is LGHNA and CDR2 is YNFKEQ. V was pared by 0 bases and J by 5 bases, with 3 bases of the junction left unmatched. DNA for the CDR3: TGTGCCAGCAGCCAAGATGTGGGGGGGGAGACCCAGTACTTC. As protein: CASSQDVGGETQYF.

The genes are TRBV9 and TRBJ2-3; 9 bases are a match to TRBD1. The junction had 6 bases not matched to a gene; V was cut back by 4 bases and J by 6 bases. In germline, CDR1 is SGDLS, CDR2 YYNGEE. The CDR3 contains 14 residues. The CDR3 region is CASSPGTGIDTQYF. CDR3 DNA sequence: TGTGCCAGCAGCCCGGGGACAGGGATTGATACGCAGTATTTT.

The chain couples TRBV3-1 (or the pseudogene TRBV3-2) to TRBJ1-3, with a tentative D call TRBD1 (6 bases). The CDR3 runs to 19 residues. Looked up from germline, CDR1 is LGHDT and CDR2 is YNNKEL (reference sequence). Trimming took 0 bases from V and 2 from J, leaving 20 bases between them. CDR3 bases: TGTGCCAGCAGCCAAGAAGCAGGGGTTCTCTTTTCTACTGGAAACACCATATATTTT. It specifies CASSQEAGVLFSTGNTIYF.

This chain uses TRBV21-1 with TRBJ1-3; TRBD1 is taken as the D call from the table, unchecked against the DNA. TRBV21-1 is flagged as a pseudogene. The CDR3 totals 17 residues. This chain's CDR3 is CASSKPRDRTSGNTIYF. The CDR3 DNA is TGTGCCAGCAGCAAACCCCGGGACAGGACTTCTGGAAACACCATATATTTT.

The chain carries TRBV15 and TRBJ2-3; 9 positions agree with TRBD1. Germline CDR1 and CDR2: LNHNV and YYDKDF (reference sequence). This CDR3 comprises 14 residues. The V gene end was trimmed by 8 bases and the J gene end by 4 bases; junction bases not matched to a gene: 7. The CDR3 coding sequence is TGTGCCACCCTGCGGGACAGGGTGTCAGATACGCAGTATTTT. It specifies CATLRDRVSDTQYF.

The chain recombines TRBV9 with TRBJ1-2, with TRBD1 as a possible D gene (6 bases). CDR1 and CDR2 from the germline V gene are SGDLS and YYNGEE. This CDR3 is built from 15 residues. Trimming removed 2 bases at V and 3 bases at J, with 14 bases between. The CDR3 region has the DNA TGTGCCAGCAGCGTGGGGACATTTGCTGACTATGGCTACACCTTC. As protein: CASSVGTFADYGYTF. Full variable domain (missing parts from reference TRBV9 and TRBJ1-2): DSGVTQTPKHLITATGQRVTLRCSPRSGDLSVYWYQQSLDQGLQFLIQYYNGEERAKGNILERFSAQQFPDLHSELNLSSLELGDSALYFCASSVGTFADYGYTFGSGTRLTVV.

The sample holds a few counts of this clone. V is TRBV4-1 and J is TRBJ1-4; TRBD1 matches 7 bases. The CDR3 runs to 15 residues. V lost 4 bases to trimming and J lost 2 bases; unmatched junction nucleotides: 4. Germline values: CDR1 MGHRA, CDR2 YSYEKL. The CDR3 loop is CASSLYRGTNEKLFF. Here the CDR3 DNA reads TGCGCCAGCAGCCTGTACAGGGGCACTAATGAAAAACTGTTTTTT.

The gene calls are TRBV2 and TRBJ1-4; D unclear. Germline V gene data show CDR1 as SNHLY and CDR2 as FYNNEI. CDR3 size: 14 residues. V dropped 10 bases and J dropped 0 bases, with 12 bases sitting between them. CDR3 loop: CATLQLATNEKLFF. The CDR3 nucleotides are TGTGCCACCCTCCAACTGGCAACTAATGAAAAACTGTTTTTT.

The CDR3 sequence is CASSFDWRGDYGYTF. In nucleotides, the CDR3 is TGCGCCAGCAGCTTTGATTGGCGGGGGGACTATGGCTACACCTTC. The chain is built from TRBV5-1 and TRBJ1-2; possible D gene TRBD1, 5 bases. Trimming shortened V by 2 bases and J by 3 bases, and 14 bases separated the two germline ends. Germline CDR1 SGHRS, CDR2 YFSETQ. CDR3 length equals 15 residues.

The V call is TRBV5-5, the J call TRBJ1-2; 12 nucleotides align to TRBD1. The ends lost 5 bases at V and 1 base at J; junction bases unmatched: 12. Germline-derived CDR1 and CDR2 are SGHKS and YYEKEE (reference sequence). CDR3 length equals 18 residues. CDR3 amino acids: CASSFRDRGPQLNYGYTF. The CDR3 coding sequence is TGTGCCAGCAGTTTCCGGGACAGGGGGCCCCAACTTAACTATGGCTACACCTTC.

This clone is a singleton in its sample. The chain carries TRBV18 and TRBJ2-7; no definite D call. The CDR3 is 13 amino acids. Germline CDR1 and CDR2: KGHSH and LQKENI. V was pared by 1 base and J by 6 bases, with 10 bases between. The CDR3 spells CASSPRLSTEQYF. CDR3 DNA: TGTGCCAGCTCACCACGACTCAGCACCGAGCAGTACTTC.